The 6 T cell receptor beta chains in this list originate from one sample, sequenced in a study of blood T cell repertoires in COVID-19 (dated by TCRdb to 2020 to 2021). Receptor libraries were prepared by the immunoSEQ multiplex PCR assay. Drawn from immuneACCESS, this table holds only the in-frame rearrangements with V and J called that TCRdb kept. Clones are partly lost; checked studies trace under half to an unresolved V gene and leave the rest unexplained. Here the sample has over 200,000 clones; around 86% occur a single time. Approximately 5.4% of the sample comes from the top ten. Sequencing was done on a sample of peripheral blood. These receptors came from a human donor in a cohort sampled during active COVID-19.

The CDR3 DNA follows: TGTGCCAGCAGGCCTCTAGCGGGAGGACCCTACAATGAGCAGTTCTTC. Translation gives CASRPLAGGPYNEQFF. The J gene is TRBJ2-1, the V gene TRBV6-2 or TRBV6-3; TRBD2 aligns across 11 bases. V gave up 6 bases and J gave up 2 bases; unmatched junction bases: 6. Germline V lookup: CDR1 MNHEY, CDR2 SVGEGT. The CDR3 is 16 residues long.

This clone was seen a handful of times. The chain joins TRBV7-9 to TRBJ1-5; tentative D call: TRBD1 (5 bases). CDR1 SEHNR and CDR2 FQNEAQ come from the germline V gene (reference sequence). The V end lost 2 bases, the J end lost 6 bases, and 11 bases lay between the germline ends. The CDR3 contains 14 residues. The CDR3 DNA follows: TGTGCCAGCAGCTTAAGTGGGGGGTCTCAGCCCCAGCATTTT. It codes for CASSLSGGSQPQHF.

This chain uses TRBV7-2 with TRBJ1-2; the match to TRBD1 covers 10 bases. CDR3 length: 15 amino acids. Germline CDR1 reads SGHTA; CDR2 reads FQGNSA. The ends lost 1 base at V and 4 bases at J; junction bases unmatched: 3. The CDR3 DNA follows: TGTGCCAGCAGCTTAGAAGACAGGGGGCTCTATGGCTACACCTTC. This translates into CASSLEDRGLYGYTF.

V and J are TRBV19 and TRBJ2-7; TRBD2 aligns across 8 bases. Germline assignment: CDR1 LNHDA and CDR2 SQIVND (reference sequence). The CDR3 has 16 amino acids. V lost 3 bases, J lost 4 bases, and 11 bases stayed unmatched. The CDR3 here is CASSIGTSGSWYEQYF. Written as DNA, the CDR3 is TGTGCCAGTAGTATTGGGACCAGCGGGAGTTGGTACGAGCAGTACTTC.

The chain carries TRBV30 and TRBJ2-2, with 10 bases lining up with TRBD2. V gave up 6 bases and J gave up 1 base; unmatched junction bases: 2. The length of the CDR3 is 14 residues. Looked up from germline, CDR1 is GTSNPN and CDR2 is SVGIG (reference sequence). DNA of the CDR3: TGTGCCTGCAGACTAGCGGGGAACACCGGGGAGCTGTTTTTT. It encodes CACRLAGNTGELFF.

J is TRBJ1-2 and V is TRBV6-5; TRBD1 matches 8 bases. Germline V gene sequence: CDR1 MNHEY, CDR2 SVGAGI. V shed 9 bases and J 2 bases; nucleotides not matched to a gene: 8. This CDR3 has 14 amino acids. The CDR3 is CASCDRDRNYGYTF. The CDR3, as DNA: TGTGCCAGTTGCGACCGGGACAGGAACTATGGCTACACCTTC.